A selection of T cell receptor beta chains follows, all from one sample in a study of blood T cells in healthy people across ages. TCRdb processed the 5' RACE reads anew with MiXCR; each CDR3 protein has one entry. Counted here are 850,000 or so distinct CDR3 sequences, 29% occurring once; the ten biggest clones make up 17%. Sample: blood. The receptors derive from a woman older than 75 in good health. The CDR3 runs from the conserved cysteine through the conserved F or W. The D gene is left open where the match is weak. For some rows the clone size is stated as once, few or many, or as a class when expanded; others skip it.

V,J,D,size,CDR3
TRBV9,TRBJ2-7,TRBD2,many,CASSLRLAGEQYF
TRBV7-2,TRBJ2-5,-,many,CASSPNGRLGGETQYF
TRBV11-3,TRBJ1-2,-,few,CASSIGIVGLEGYTF
TRBV4-1,TRBJ2-1,TRBD1,-,CASSQTGTGDHNEQFF
TRBV5-1,TRBJ2-5,-,-,CASSTGEPQETQYF
TRBV9,TRBJ2-3,-,many,CASSVVGGSSTDTQYF
TRBV5-5,TRBJ2-3,-,many,CASSLGGPGIEYF
TRBV6-1,TRBJ1-1,TRBD1,-,CASNPSGTENTEAFF
TRBV20-1,TRBJ2-7,-,-,CSARVPGRAYEQYF
TRBV5-5,TRBJ2-5,-,many,CASSSEGRGRETQYF
TRBV24-1,TRBJ2-1,-,many,CATSDLGQNNEQFF
TRBV7-2,TRBJ1-4,-,-,CASSDVAGEYEKLFF
TRBV7-9,TRBJ1-6,TRBD1,-,CASSLAPGQGSNSPLHF
TRBV29-1,TRBJ1-1,TRBD1,-,CSVGPRTGAWKNTEAFF
TRBV20-1,TRBJ1-1,-,-,CSARVRLGNTEAFF
TRBV11-2,TRBJ2-3,TRBD2,-,CASRRTSGPYTDTQYF
TRBV12-3/TRBV12-4,TRBJ1-1,TRBD1,many,CANRDRWNTEAFF
TRBV5-8,TRBJ2-3,TRBD1,-,CASSSGRGSDTQYF
TRBV9,TRBJ1-1,-,many,CASSVAPQGETEAFF
TRBV5-1,TRBJ1-6,-,few,CASSVTVDSPLHF
TRBV24-1,TRBJ1-4,TRBD1,few,CATSDPGQGASEKLFF
TRBV7-2,TRBJ1-1,-,few,CASSLKGDGNTEAFF
TRBV19,TRBJ1-5,-,-,CASSIMSGNQPQHF
TRBV5-1,TRBJ2-3,-,many,CASSLSQLADTQYF
TRBV18,TRBJ1-5,-,many,CASSPKGSNQPQHF
TRBV27,TRBJ2-3,-,few,CASSSPHTQYF
TRBV20-1,TRBJ2-5,-,many,CSARPAQETQYF
TRBV30,TRBJ1-2,-,-,CAWSVSGIRYGYTF
TRBV25-1,TRBJ2-1,TRBD1,-,CASSRTGSYEQFF
TRBV6-5,TRBJ1-1,-,few,CASSPTDRGAFF
TRBV29-1,TRBJ1-1,-,few,CSATQQGNTEAFF
TRBV7-2,TRBJ1-2,-,-,CVSSLLGANYGYTF
TRBV7-2,TRBJ1-1,TRBD1,once,CASSLGRQGRAFF
TRBV29-1,TRBJ2-1,-,many,CSVEGEWGFYNEQFF
TRBV5-1,TRBJ2-1,TRBD2,-,CTSSLSISGGQETQFF
TRBV29-1,TRBJ1-2,TRBD1,-,CSVTGTGLYGYTF
TRBV10-3,TRBJ2-1,-,many,CAISDLTREQFF
TRBV3-1,TRBJ1-2,-,many,CASSQGGGGYTF
TRBV9,TRBJ2-7,TRBD1,many,CASSATGTGGPRMHEQYF